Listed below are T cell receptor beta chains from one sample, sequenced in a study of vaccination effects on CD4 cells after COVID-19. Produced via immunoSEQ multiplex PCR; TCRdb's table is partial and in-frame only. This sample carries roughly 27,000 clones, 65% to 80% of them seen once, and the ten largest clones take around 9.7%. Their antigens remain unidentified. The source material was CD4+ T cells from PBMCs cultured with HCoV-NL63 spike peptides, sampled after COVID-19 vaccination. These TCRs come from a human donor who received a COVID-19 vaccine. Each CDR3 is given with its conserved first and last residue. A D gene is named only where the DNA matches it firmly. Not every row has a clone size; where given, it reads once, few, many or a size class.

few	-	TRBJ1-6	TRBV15	CATSRTWGSPLHF	TGTGCCACCAGCAGGACCTGGGGTTCACCCCTCCACTTT
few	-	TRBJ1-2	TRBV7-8	CASSLGELGYGYTF	TGTGCCAGCAGCTTAGGGGAATTGGGCTATGGCTACACCTTC
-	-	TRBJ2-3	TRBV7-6	CASSLGSQGRTDTQYF	TGTGCCAGCAGCTTAGGGTCTCAGGGCAGGACAGATACGCAGTATTTT
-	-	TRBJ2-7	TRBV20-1	CSASKYEQYF	TGCAGTGCGAGTAAATACGAGCAGTACTTC
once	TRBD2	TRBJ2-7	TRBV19	CASRVSGKSPYEQYF	TGTGCCAGTAGGGTTAGCGGGAAGTCCCCCTACGAGCAGTACTTC
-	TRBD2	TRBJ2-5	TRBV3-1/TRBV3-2	CASGRGLAMETQYF	TGTGCCAGCGGACGGGGACTAGCGATGGAGACCCAGTACTTC
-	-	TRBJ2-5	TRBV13	CASSLGPSGFQETQYF	TGTGCCAGCAGCTTAGGGCCCAGCGGATTCCAAGAGACCCAGTACTTC
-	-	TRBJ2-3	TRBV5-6	CASSPGGGGPLGDTQYF	TGTGCCAGCAGCCCCGGGGGTGGGGGACCCCTCGGAGATACGCAGTATTTT
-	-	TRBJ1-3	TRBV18	CASAIGAGNTIYF	TGTGCCAGCGCTATCGGGGCAGGAAACACCATATATTTT
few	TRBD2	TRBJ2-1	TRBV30	CAWRVAGGPLVEQFF	TGTGCCTGGAGGGTAGCGGGGGGGCCATTGGTTGAGCAGTTCTTC
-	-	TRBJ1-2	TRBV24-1	CATSGSGFDYGYTF	TGTGCCACCAGTGGGTCGGGGTTTGACTATGGCTACACCTTC
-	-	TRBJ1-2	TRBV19	CASSMQHRDWGYTF	TGTGCCAGTAGTATGCAACACAGAGACTGGGGCTACACCTTC
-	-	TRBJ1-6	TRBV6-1	CASSEVQGNSPLHF	TGTGCCAGCAGTGAAGTCCAGGGTAATTCACCCCTCCACTTT
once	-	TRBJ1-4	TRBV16	CASSPSSANEKLFF	TGTGCCAGCAGCCCCAGCTCGGCTAATGAAAAACTGTTTTTT
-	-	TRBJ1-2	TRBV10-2	CASSAQGSGYTF	TGCGCCAGCAGCGCACAGGGTTCTGGCTACACCTTC
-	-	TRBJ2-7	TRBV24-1	CATSARNAYGQYF	TGTGCCACCAGTGCTCGGAATGCTTACGGTCAGTACTTC
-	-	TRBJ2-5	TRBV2	CASSDSPGRQETQYF	TGTGCCAGCAGTGACTCGCCAGGGCGGCAGGAGACCCAGTACTTC
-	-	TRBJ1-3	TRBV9	CASSVKGRHSGNTIYF	TGTGCCAGCAGCGTTAAAGGGAGGCACTCTGGAAACACCATATATTTT
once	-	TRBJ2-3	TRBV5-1	CASSISDHTDTQYF	TGCGCCAGCAGCATATCGGACCACACAGATACGCAGTATTTT
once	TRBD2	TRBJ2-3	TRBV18	CASSPLSGAQYF	TGTGCCAGCTCACCTCTAAGCGGGGCGCAGTATTTT
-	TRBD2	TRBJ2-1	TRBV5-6	CASSLPLADSYNEQFF	TGTGCCAGCAGCTTGCCTCTAGCGGACTCCTACAATGAGCAGTTCTTC
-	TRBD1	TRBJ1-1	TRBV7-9	CASSLAAGGEAFF	TGTGCCAGCAGCTTAGCGGCAGGGGGCGAAGCTTTCTTT
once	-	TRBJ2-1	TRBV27	CASRGTPAGYYNEQFF	TGTGCCAGCAGAGGGACCCCGGCGGGTTACTACAATGAGCAGTTCTTC
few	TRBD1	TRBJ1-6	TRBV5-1	CASSEDRASGSPLHF	TGCGCCAGCAGCGAAGACAGGGCGAGCGGGTCACCCCTCCACTTT
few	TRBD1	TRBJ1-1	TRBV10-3	CATTGTVNTEAFF	TGTGCCACCACCGGGACAGTGAACACTGAAGCTTTCTTT
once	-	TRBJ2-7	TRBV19	CASSDLQSSYEQYF	TGTGCCAGTAGTGACCTTCAGAGCTCCTACGAGCAGTACTTC
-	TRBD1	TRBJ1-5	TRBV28	CASSSGQGGNQPQHF	TGTGCCAGCAGTTCCGGACAGGGGGGCAATCAGCCCCAGCATTTT
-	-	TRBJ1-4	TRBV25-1	CASSADYRVGKLFF	TGTGCCAGCAGTGCGGATTACAGGGTAGGAAAACTGTTTTTT
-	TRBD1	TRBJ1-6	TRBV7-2	CASSPLSGSGGSGPLHF	TGTGCCAGCAGCCCCCTGAGCGGGTCAGGGGGTTCTGGTCCCCTCCACTTT
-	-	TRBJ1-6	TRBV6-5	CASSYSGAYNSPLHF	TGTGCCAGCAGTTACTCTGGCGCCTATAATTCACCCCTCCACTTT
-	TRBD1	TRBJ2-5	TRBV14	CASSRDSQETQYF	TGTGCCAGCAGTCGGGACAGCCAAGAGACCCAGTACTTC
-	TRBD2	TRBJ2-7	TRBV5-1	CASSLTGSGTYEQYF	TGCGCCAGCAGTTTGACAGGTAGCGGGACCTACGAGCAGTACTTC
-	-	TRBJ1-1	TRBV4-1	CASSQDPDVNTEAFF	TGCGCCAGCAGCCAGGATCCTGACGTGAACACTGAAGCTTTCTTT
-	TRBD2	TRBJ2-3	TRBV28	CASSLAGGRTDTQYF	TGTGCCAGCAGTTTAGCGGGAGGCCGCACAGATACGCAGTATTTT
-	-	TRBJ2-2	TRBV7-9	CASSLAYTGELFF	TGTGCCAGCAGCTTAGCGTACACCGGGGAGCTGTTTTTT
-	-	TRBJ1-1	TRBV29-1	CSVGPQGPTEAFF	TGCAGCGTTGGGCCACAGGGTCCCACTGAAGCTTTCTTT
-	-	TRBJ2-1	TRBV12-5	CASGRDHTYNEQFF	TGTGCTAGTGGTCGGGACCACACCTACAATGAGCAGTTCTTC
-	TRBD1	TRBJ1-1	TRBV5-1	CASSFSGTGFNTEAFF	TGCGCCAGCAGCTTCTCCGGGACAGGGTTTAACACTGAAGCTTTCTTT
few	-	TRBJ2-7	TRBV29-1	CSVRAETYEQYF	TGCAGCGTGAGAGCGGAGACCTACGAGCAGTACTTC
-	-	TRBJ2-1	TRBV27	CASSFSRGLDEQFF	TGTGCCAGCAGTTTTTCCCGGGGCCTCGATGAGCAGTTCTTC
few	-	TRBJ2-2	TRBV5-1	CASSLLDTNTGELFF	TGCGCCAGCAGCTTGTTAGACACTAACACCGGGGAGCTGTTTTTT
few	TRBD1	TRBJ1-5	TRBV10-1	CASTSRQGAKCSNQPQHF	TGCGCCAGCACCTCGAGACAGGGGGCGAAGTGTAGCAATCAGCCCCAGCATTTT
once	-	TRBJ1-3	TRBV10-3	CAILRGGFSGNTIYF	TGTGCCATCCTACGGGGGGGTTTCTCTGGAAACACCATATATTTT
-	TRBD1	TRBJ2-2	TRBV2	CASSLDREPGELFF	TGTGCCAGCAGCCTAGACAGGGAGCCCGGGGAGCTGTTTTTT
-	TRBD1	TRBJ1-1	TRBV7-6	CASSLPPGQTKAEAFF	TGTGCCAGCAGCTTACCCCCGGGACAGACTAAAGCTGAAGCTTTCTTT
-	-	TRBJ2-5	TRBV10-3	CAIKPTQLGPEETQYF	TGTGCCATCAAACCCACCCAATTAGGACCCGAAGAGACCCAGTACTTC
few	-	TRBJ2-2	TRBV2	CASSWTAGAPGELFF	TGTGCCAGCAGTTGGACGGCGGGGGCCCCCGGGGAGCTGTTTTTT
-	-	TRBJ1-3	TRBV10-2	CASGLQGTGNTIYF	TGCGCCAGCGGACTTCAGGGGACCGGAAACACCATATATTTT